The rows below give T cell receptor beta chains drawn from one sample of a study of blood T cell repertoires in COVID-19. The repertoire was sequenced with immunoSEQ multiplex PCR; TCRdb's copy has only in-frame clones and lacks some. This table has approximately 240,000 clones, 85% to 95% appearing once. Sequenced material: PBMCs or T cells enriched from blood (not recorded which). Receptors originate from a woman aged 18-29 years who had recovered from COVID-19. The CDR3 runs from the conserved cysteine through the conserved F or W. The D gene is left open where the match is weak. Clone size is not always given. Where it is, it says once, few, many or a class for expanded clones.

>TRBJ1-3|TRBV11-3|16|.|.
CASSFGLLKSGNTIYF
TGTGCCAGCAGCTTCGGACTTTTGAAGTCTGGAAACACCATATATTTT
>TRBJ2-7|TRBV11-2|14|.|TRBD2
CASSLGLAVYEQYF
TGTGCCAGCAGTTTGGGACTAGCGGTCTACGAGCAGTACTTC
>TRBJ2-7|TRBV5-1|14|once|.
CASSPVDRPYEQYF
TGCGCCAGCAGCCCCGTGGACAGACCATACGAGCAGTACTTC
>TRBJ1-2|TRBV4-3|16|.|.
CASSQEVQGRSYGYTF
TGCGCCAGCAGCCAAGAGGTCCAGGGGCGAAGCTATGGCTACACCTTC
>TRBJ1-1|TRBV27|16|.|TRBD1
CASSRIQGVGNTEAFF
TGTGCCAGCAGCCGAATCCAGGGGGTCGGGAACACTGAAGCTTTCTTT
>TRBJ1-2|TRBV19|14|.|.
CASSIRLEEYHYTF
TGTGCCAGTAGTATTCGGTTGGAGGAGTATCACTACACCTTC
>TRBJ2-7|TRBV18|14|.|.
CASSPSSGEYEQYF
TGTGCCAGCTCACCCAGCTCGGGTGAATACGAGCAGTACTTC
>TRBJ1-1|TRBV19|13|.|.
CASMATPNTEAFF
TGTGCCAGTATGGCAACCCCCAACACTGAAGCTTTCTTT
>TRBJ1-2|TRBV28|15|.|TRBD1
CASSKGRDSNYGYTF
TGTGCCAGCAGTAAAGGCCGGGACAGCAATTATGGCTACACCTTC
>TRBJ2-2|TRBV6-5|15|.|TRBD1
CASTGQGENTGELFF
TGTGCCAGCACCGGACAGGGGGAGAACACCGGGGAGCTGTTTTTT